These T cell receptor beta chains were read from a single sample in a study of a mutant IDH1 vaccine in newly diagnosed glioma. Clones were read by immunoSEQ multiplex PCR, and TCRdb kept only the in-frame ones, dropping some. This sample yields just under 95,000 clones, of which around 80% are seen a single time; approximately 7.9% belongs to the top ten. The sequenced sample was PBMCs, obtained from a glioma patient treated with radiotherapy, temozolomide or both. These receptor sequences come from a man between 35 and 55 years old with glioma. Each CDR3 is given with its conserved first and last residue. D genes are given only for firm matches. Not all rows give a size; the values are once, few, many and, for expanded clones, a class.

d_gene: TRBD2; j_gene: TRBJ2-3; v_gene: TRBV11-1; abundance: NA; CDR3aa: CASSYVGGRSTDTQYF; CDR3nt: TGTGCCAGCAGCTACGTGGGGGGGAGATCCACAGATACGCAGTATTTT
d_gene: TRBD1; j_gene: TRBJ2-2; v_gene: TRBV2; abundance: few; CDR3aa: CASNRDRDTGELFF; CDR3nt: TGTGCCAGCAATCGGGACAGGGACACCGGGGAGCTGTTTTTT
d_gene: NA; j_gene: TRBJ1-4; v_gene: TRBV5-1; abundance: few; CDR3aa: CASSFRTDEKLFF; CDR3nt: TGCGCCAGCAGCTTCCGGACTGATGAAAAACTGTTTTTT
d_gene: NA; j_gene: TRBJ1-5; v_gene: TRBV30; abundance: few; CDR3aa: CAWSRARDGYNQPQHF; CDR3nt: TGTGCCTGGAGTAGGGCCCGGGACGGATACAATCAGCCCCAGCATTTT
d_gene: TRBD2; j_gene: TRBJ2-7; v_gene: TRBV5-4; abundance: NA; CDR3aa: CASSLGTSGHEQYF; CDR3nt: TGTGCCAGCAGCTTGGGGACTAGTGGCCACGAGCAGTACTTC
d_gene: TRBD1; j_gene: TRBJ2-5; v_gene: TRBV11-2; abundance: NA; CDR3aa: CASSRARQGRETQYF; CDR3nt: TGTGCCAGCAGCAGAGCACGACAGGGGAGGGAGACCCAGTACTTC
d_gene: NA; j_gene: TRBJ2-2; v_gene: TRBV2; abundance: NA; CDR3aa: CASNRDIGPGELFF; CDR3nt: TGTGCCAGCAACCGGGACATCGGGCCCGGGGAGCTGTTTTTT
d_gene: NA; j_gene: TRBJ2-5; v_gene: TRBV4-2; abundance: NA; CDR3aa: CASSQVTGQETQYF; CDR3nt: TGTGCCAGCAGCCAGGTGACTGGCCAAGAGACCCAGTACTTC
d_gene: NA; j_gene: TRBJ1-4; v_gene: TRBV2; abundance: NA; CDR3aa: CASISFRGEKLFF; CDR3nt: TGTGCCAGCATTAGTTTTAGGGGCGAAAAACTGTTTTTT
d_gene: TRBD2; j_gene: TRBJ2-1; v_gene: TRBV11-2; abundance: NA; CDR3aa: CASSEGLAGLGSYNEQFF; CDR3nt: TGTGCCAGCAGCGAGGGACTAGCGGGATTAGGCTCCTACAATGAGCAGTTCTTC
d_gene: NA; j_gene: TRBJ2-6; v_gene: TRBV10-2; abundance: NA; CDR3aa: CASSEPRGSGANVLTF; CDR3nt: TGCGCCAGCAGTGAGCCCCGGGGCTCTGGGGCCAACGTCCTGACTTTC
d_gene: TRBD2; j_gene: TRBJ2-7; v_gene: TRBV7-2; abundance: NA; CDR3aa: CASSWVSSGTTYEQYF; CDR3nt: TGTGCCAGCAGCTGGGTTTCTAGCGGGACGACCTACGAGCAGTACTTC
d_gene: NA; j_gene: TRBJ1-1; v_gene: TRBV19; abundance: NA; CDR3aa: CASTNGYTEAFF; CDR3nt: TGTGCCAGTACCAATGGGTACACTGAAGCTTTCTTT
d_gene: NA; j_gene: TRBJ2-1; v_gene: TRBV5-4; abundance: NA; CDR3aa: CASSSQGIDEQFF; CDR3nt: TGTGCCAGCAGCTCCCAGGGGATAGATGAGCAGTTCTTC
d_gene: TRBD2; j_gene: TRBJ2-3; v_gene: TRBV5-1; abundance: NA; CDR3aa: CASTSGLAGADTQYF; CDR3nt: TGCGCCAGCACCTCAGGACTAGCGGGAGCGGATACGCAGTATTTT
d_gene: NA; j_gene: TRBJ2-1; v_gene: TRBV18; abundance: NA; CDR3aa: CASCAGSYNEQFF; CDR3nt: TGTGCCAGCTGCGCAGGGTCCTACAATGAGCAGTTCTTC
d_gene: TRBD2; j_gene: TRBJ2-3; v_gene: TRBV7-9; abundance: few; CDR3aa: CASSLLAGGVTDTQYF; CDR3nt: TGTGCCAGCAGCTTACTGGCGGGAGGGGTAACAGATACGCAGTATTTT
d_gene: NA; j_gene: TRBJ1-1; v_gene: TRBV19; abundance: NA; CDR3aa: CASSVSASMNTEAFF; CDR3nt: TGTGCCAGTAGTGTCTCGGCCTCAATGAACACTGAAGCTTTCTTT
d_gene: TRBD1; j_gene: TRBJ2-3; v_gene: TRBV5-1; abundance: once; CDR3aa: CASSFLQGAQTDTQYF; CDR3nt: TGCGCCAGCAGCTTTTTGCAGGGGGCGCAGACAGATACGCAGTATTTT
d_gene: TRBD1; j_gene: TRBJ1-6; v_gene: TRBV6-5; abundance: NA; CDR3aa: CASRPTGMYNSPLHF; CDR3nt: TGTGCCAGCAGGCCGACAGGGATGTATAATTCACCCCTCCACTTT
d_gene: NA; j_gene: TRBJ2-3; v_gene: TRBV4-3; abundance: NA; CDR3aa: CASSQEDSSDTQYF; CDR3nt: TGCGCCAGCAGCCAAGAAGATTCTTCAGATACGCAGTATTTT
d_gene: TRBD2; j_gene: TRBJ2-6; v_gene: TRBV4-3; abundance: NA; CDR3aa: CASSQEVSGGARSSGANVLTF; CDR3nt: TGCGCCAGCAGCCAAGAGGTTAGCGGGGGGGCCCGTAGCTCGGGGGCCAACGTCCTGACTTTC
d_gene: NA; j_gene: TRBJ2-5; v_gene: TRBV5-4; abundance: NA; CDR3aa: CASSLKGVQETQYF; CDR3nt: TGTGCCAGCAGCTTGAAGGGCGTGCAAGAGACCCAGTACTTC
d_gene: NA; j_gene: TRBJ2-7; v_gene: TRBV19; abundance: NA; CDR3aa: CASSIGGIYEQYF; CDR3nt: TGTGCCAGTAGTATCGGGGGAATCTACGAGCAGTACTTC
d_gene: NA; j_gene: TRBJ1-3; v_gene: TRBV7-2; abundance: NA; CDR3aa: CASSLADLIGNTIYF; CDR3nt: TGTGCCAGCAGCTTAGCGGATCTTATTGGAAACACCATATATTTT
d_gene: NA; j_gene: TRBJ1-6; v_gene: TRBV5-4; abundance: NA; CDR3aa: CASSTKQGHNSPLHF; CDR3nt: TGTGCCAGCAGCACGAAACAGGGTCATAATTCACCCCTCCACTTT
d_gene: NA; j_gene: TRBJ1-1; v_gene: TRBV11-3; abundance: few; CDR3aa: CASSQGPYTEAFF; CDR3nt: TGTGCCAGCAGCCAGGGTCCTTACACTGAAGCTTTCTTT
d_gene: NA; j_gene: TRBJ2-3; v_gene: TRBV6-5; abundance: NA; CDR3aa: CASASGAGTDTQYF; CDR3nt: TGTGCCAGTGCCTCGGGGGCTGGCACAGATACGCAGTATTTT
d_gene: TRBD1; j_gene: TRBJ1-1; v_gene: TRBV6-1; abundance: NA; CDR3aa: CASSQGVPEAFF; CDR3nt: TGTGCCAGCAGTCAGGGGGTTCCTGAAGCTTTCTTT
d_gene: NA; j_gene: TRBJ1-2; v_gene: TRBV7-2; abundance: NA; CDR3aa: CASSLQEGYGYTF; CDR3nt: TGTGCCAGCAGCTTACAGGAAGGGTATGGCTACACCTTC
d_gene: TRBD1; j_gene: TRBJ2-7; v_gene: TRBV4-1; abundance: NA; CDR3aa: CASSQTPNRGLDEQYF; CDR3nt: TGCGCCAGCAGCCAAACGCCAAACAGGGGTTTGGACGAGCAGTACTTC
d_gene: NA; j_gene: TRBJ1-2; v_gene: TRBV6-5; abundance: NA; CDR3aa: CASSDSYREEDGYTF; CDR3nt: TGTGCCAGCAGTGACTCCTACCGGGAGGAGGATGGCTACACCTTC
d_gene: TRBD1; j_gene: TRBJ1-1; v_gene: TRBV7-4; abundance: NA; CDR3aa: CASSWDRGRRTEAFF; CDR3nt: TGTGCCAGCAGCTGGGACAGGGGGCGTAGGACTGAAGCTTTCTTT
d_gene: NA; j_gene: TRBJ2-6; v_gene: TRBV5-4; abundance: NA; CDR3aa: CASRNSGANVLTF; CDR3nt: TGTGCCAGCAGAAACTCTGGGGCCAACGTCCTGACTTTC
d_gene: TRBD2; j_gene: TRBJ2-5; v_gene: TRBV11-3; abundance: NA; CDR3aa: CASSFSGAETQYF; CDR3nt: TGTGCCAGCAGCTTCAGCGGGGCAGAGACCCAGTACTTC
d_gene: NA; j_gene: TRBJ1-2; v_gene: TRBV5-6; abundance: NA; CDR3aa: CASSLDGGPGTYGYTF; CDR3nt: TGTGCCAGCAGCTTGGATGGCGGCCCGGGCACATATGGCTACACCTTC
d_gene: TRBD2; j_gene: TRBJ2-7; v_gene: TRBV27; abundance: NA; CDR3aa: CASSSPGLGFYEQYF; CDR3nt: TGTGCCAGCAGCTCACCGGGACTAGGTTTCTACGAGCAGTACTTC
d_gene: NA; j_gene: TRBJ2-1; v_gene: TRBV2; abundance: NA; CDR3aa: CASSPVDDEQFF; CDR3nt: TGTGCCAGCAGCCCGGTTGACGATGAGCAGTTCTTC
d_gene: NA; j_gene: TRBJ1-5; v_gene: TRBV28; abundance: NA; CDR3aa: CASSLLTSAWGNQPQHF; CDR3nt: TGTGCCAGCAGTTTATTGACCTCAGCATGGGGCAATCAGCCCCAGCATTTT
d_gene: NA; j_gene: TRBJ1-4; v_gene: TRBV11-2; abundance: few; CDR3aa: CASSAYQGQSEKLFF; CDR3nt: TGTGCCAGCAGCGCTTACCAAGGGCAGAGTGAAAAACTGTTTTTT
d_gene: NA; j_gene: TRBJ1-6; v_gene: TRBV6-4; abundance: NA; CDR3aa: CASRAGTNSPLHF; CDR3nt: TGTGCCAGTAGAGCAGGGACAAATTCACCCCTCCACTTT
d_gene: NA; j_gene: TRBJ1-2; v_gene: TRBV5-1; abundance: NA; CDR3aa: CASSLKLAGEGYTF; CDR3nt: TGCGCCAGCAGCTTGAAATTGGCAGGGGAAGGCTACACCTTC